The 5 T cell receptor beta chains presented below share a single source sample, sequenced in a study of cytomegalovirus exposure and HLA in healthy donors. Amplification used 60 Vbeta primers and 13 Jbeta primers. Profiled with immunoSEQ multiplex PCR; TCRdb holds only in-frame clones, not every one. The sample lists approximately 120,000 clones; roughly 63% were seen once. The sequenced sample consisted of PBMCs. The receptors come from a woman in her seventies in good health and CMV-seropositive.

The chain combines TRBV7-2 with TRBJ1-2; D is undetermined. Germline CDR1 reads SGHTA; CDR2 reads FQGNSA. The V end was cut by 2 bases, the J end by 5 bases, with 12 bases between. The CDR3 loop spans 14 amino acids. This chain's CDR3 is CASSLHPGSYGYTF. CDR3 DNA sequence: TGTGCCAGCAGCTTACATCCGGGGAGTTATGGCTACACCTTC.

In this sample, this clone turned up a few times. The chain recombines TRBV2 with TRBJ2-1, with TRBD2 matching 7 bases. The CDR3 is 14 residues long. V shed 8 bases and J 8 bases; nucleotides not matched to a gene: 12. Germline assignment: CDR1 SNHLY and CDR2 FYNNEI. CDR3 DNA: TGTGCCAGCGCCCGAGGGGTGGGGAGGGATGAGCAGTTCTTC. This codes for CASARGVGRDEQFF.

Here the CDR3 DNA reads TGTGCCAGCAGCTTAGCCACTCCTCACTATAGCAATCAGCCCCAGCATTTT. This encodes CASSLATPHYSNQPQHF. The V gene is TRBV7-6, the J gene TRBJ1-5; D gene ambiguous. The V end lost 0 bases, the J end lost 0 bases, and 12 bases lay between the germline ends. Per germline, CDR1 SGHVS and CDR2 FNYEAQ. The CDR3 is 17 residues long.

The genes are TRBV9 and TRBJ2-5; D possibly corresponds to TRBD2 (5 bases). The V end lost 0 bases, the J end lost 1 base, and 7 bases lay between the germline ends. The CDR3 length is 14 residues. Per the germline V gene, CDR1 is SGDLS and CDR2 is YYNGEE. The CDR3 DNA sequence: TGTGCCAGCAGCGTAGCAGAGGGCCAAGAGACCCAGTACTTC. Translating gives CASSVAEGQETQYF.

This chain connects TRBV6-6 to TRBJ1-1; 9 bases line up with TRBD1. V lost 0 bases to trimming and J lost 3 bases; unmatched junction nucleotides: 2. The CDR3 runs to 15 residues. Per germline, CDR1 MNHNY and CDR2 SVGAGI (reference sequence). The CDR3 coding sequence is TGTGCCAGCAGTTACTCGAGGGACAGGGACACTGAAGCTTTCTTT. Its protein is CASSYSRDRDTEAFF.